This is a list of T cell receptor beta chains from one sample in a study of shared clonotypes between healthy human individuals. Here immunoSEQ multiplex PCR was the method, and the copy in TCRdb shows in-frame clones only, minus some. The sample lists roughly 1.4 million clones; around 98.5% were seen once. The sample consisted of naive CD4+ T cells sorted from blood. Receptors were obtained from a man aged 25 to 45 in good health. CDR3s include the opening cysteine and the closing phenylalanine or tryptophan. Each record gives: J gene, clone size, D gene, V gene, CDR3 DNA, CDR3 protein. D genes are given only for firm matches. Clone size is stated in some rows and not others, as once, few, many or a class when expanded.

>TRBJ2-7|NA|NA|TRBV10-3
TGTGCCATCAGTGAGGCTCGAGTCAGGGTGGGCCCGACCGAGCAGTACTTC
CAISEARVRVGPTEQYF
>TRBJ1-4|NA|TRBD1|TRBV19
TGTGCCAGTAGTAGAAGGACAGGAGGCTTACTGTTTTTT
CASSRRTGGLLFF
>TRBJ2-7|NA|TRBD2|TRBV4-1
TGCGCCAGCAGCCAAGGGCTAGCGGGAGGGGGTGAGCAGTACTTC
CASSQGLAGGGEQYF
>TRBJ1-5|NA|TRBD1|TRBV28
TGTGCCACCTTGTGGGACAGGGGGCAGGGTCAGCCCCAGCATTTT
CATLWDRGQGQPQHF
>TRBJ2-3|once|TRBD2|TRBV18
TGTGCCAGCTCACCCAGAGCACTAGCGGGCACAGATACGCAGTATTTT
CASSPRALAGTDTQYF
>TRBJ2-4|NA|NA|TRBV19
TGTGCCAGTAGCTTAACTACGACCAAAAACATTCAGTACTTC
CASSLTTTKNIQYF
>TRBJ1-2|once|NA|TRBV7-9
TGTGCCAGCAGCCTAGGGGTCCCAGGTGGCTACACCTTC
CASSLGVPGGYTF
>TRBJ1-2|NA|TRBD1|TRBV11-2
TGTGCCAGCAGCCTCGACAGGGGGCGAGCTTTATTCTATGGCTACACCTTC
CASSLDRGRALFYGYTF
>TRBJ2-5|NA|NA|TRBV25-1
TGTGCCAGCAGTGAAGCCAGACCCCAAGAGACCCAGTACTTC
CASSEARPQETQYF
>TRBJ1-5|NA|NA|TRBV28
TGTGCCAGCAGTGACTACAGGTTAACTAGCAATCAGCCCCAGCATTTT
CASSDYRLTSNQPQHF
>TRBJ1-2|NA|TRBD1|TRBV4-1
TGCGCCAGCAGCCAACCCCGACAGGGCCCTAACTATGGCTACACCTTC
CASSQPRQGPNYGYTF
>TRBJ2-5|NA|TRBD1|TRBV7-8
TGTGCCAGCAGCTTAGTGAGTGACAGGGATCGGGAGACCCAGTACTTC
CASSLVSDRDRETQYF
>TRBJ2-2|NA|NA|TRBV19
TGTGCCAGTAGTATGGCCGGCACCGGGGAGCTGTTTTTT
CASSMAGTGELFF
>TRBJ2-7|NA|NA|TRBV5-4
TGTGCCAGCAGCTTGGGGGACGACTACGAGCAGTACTTC
CASSLGDDYEQYF
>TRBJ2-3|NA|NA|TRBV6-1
TGTGCCAGCAGTGAAGCAGGGCAGACTACAGATACGCAGTATTTT
CASSEAGQTTDTQYF
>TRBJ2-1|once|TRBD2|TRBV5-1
TGCGCCAGCAGCTTGGCGGGGGGAACCTACAATGAGCAGTTCTTC
CASSLAGGTYNEQFF
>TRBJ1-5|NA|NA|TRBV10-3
TGTGCCATCAGTGATTCCCTGGGGGCTGGCAATCAGCCCCAGCATTTT
CAISDSLGAGNQPQHF
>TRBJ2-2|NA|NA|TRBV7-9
TGTGCCAGCAGCGAGCAGGGAATAACTTCCGGGGAGCTGTTTTTT
CASSEQGITSGELFF
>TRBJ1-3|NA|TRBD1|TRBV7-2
TGTGCCAGCAGCTACTTAGGACAGGCCGGAAACACCATATATTTT
CASSYLGQAGNTIYF
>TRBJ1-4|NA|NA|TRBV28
TGTGCCAGCAGTTGGCCTGGGGGGTTCGGAAAACTGTTTTTT
CASSWPGGFGKLFF